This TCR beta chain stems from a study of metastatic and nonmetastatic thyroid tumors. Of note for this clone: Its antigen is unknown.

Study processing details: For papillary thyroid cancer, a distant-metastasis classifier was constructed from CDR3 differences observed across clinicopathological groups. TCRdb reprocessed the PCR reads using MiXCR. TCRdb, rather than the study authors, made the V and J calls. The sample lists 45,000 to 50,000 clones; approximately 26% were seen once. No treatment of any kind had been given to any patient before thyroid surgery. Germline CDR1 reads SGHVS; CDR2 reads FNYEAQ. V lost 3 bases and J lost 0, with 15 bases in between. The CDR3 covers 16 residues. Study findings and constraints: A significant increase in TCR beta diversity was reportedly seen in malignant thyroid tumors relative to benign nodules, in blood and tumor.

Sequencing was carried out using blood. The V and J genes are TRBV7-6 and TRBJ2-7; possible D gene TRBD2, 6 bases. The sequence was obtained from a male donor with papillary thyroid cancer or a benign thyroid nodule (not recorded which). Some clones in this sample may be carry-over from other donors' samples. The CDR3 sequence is CASSFTLAGGSYEQYF. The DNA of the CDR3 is TGTGCCAGCAGCTTTACCCTAGCCGGGGGCTCCTACGAGCAGTACTTC.